The 6 T cell receptor beta chains below were found in one sample sequenced in a study of T-cell reconstitution after alpha-beta-depleted transplantation in children (dated by TCRdb to the mid-2010s). The library came from PCR. The run used an Illumina HiSeq 2500. To normalize quantification of the TCRbeta repertoire, the TCR libraries were built with molecular barcoding that relied on unique molecular identifiers. TCRdb trimmed the raw reads at Q25, called clones with MiXCR and kept productive beta chains. Merged by CDR3 protein, the rows form single entries marked with the most common genes and DNA. This sample has 440,000 or so distinct CDR3 sequences in its table, and roughly 43% of those were observed once. The leading ten clones occupy under 35% of the sample. The treatment or condition label corresponds to: allogeneic hematopoietic cell transplantation with graft depleted of TCRalphabeta T cells and CD19 B cells.

The input for sequencing was PBMCs, taken before TCRalphabeta/CD19-depleted stem cell transplant. These receptors were collected from a girl aged 2 to 10 with aplastic anemia, due to receive a stem cell transplant.

This rearrangement joins TRBV12-3 or TRBV12-4 to TRBJ2-1, with D uncertain. CDR3 length equals 13 residues. With 2 bases removed from V and 5 bases from J, the gap between germline ends came to 7 bases. CDR3 in DNA: TGTGCCAGCAGTTTACCCCGGGACAATGAGCAGTTCTTC. This translates into CASSLPRDNEQFF.

The DNA for the CDR3 is TGTGCCAGCAGTTACTCTAGCTGGGCACTAGCCAAAAACATTCAGTACTTC. Its translation is CASSYSSWALAKNIQYF. The V and J genes are TRBV6-5 and TRBJ2-4; D remains unclear. V lost 0 bases and J 0 bases, leaving 12 bases between the germline ends. This CDR3 contains 17 residues. Germline CDR1 reads MNHEY; CDR2 reads SVGAGI.

The J gene is TRBJ2-7, the V gene TRBV5-1, with 8 bases fitting TRBD1. Germline assignment: CDR1 SGHRS and CDR2 YFSETQ. There are 14 residues in the CDR3. V dropped 5 bases and J dropped 2; count of bases not matched to a gene: 6. For the CDR3, the DNA is TGCGCCAGCAGTTTCCAGGGGGCAGCCTACGAGCAGTACTTC. Protein: CASSFQGAAYEQYF.

This clonotype occurred many times. The rearrangement uses TRBV5-1 and TRBJ1-2, with TRBD1 matching 8 bases. The CDR3 sequence is 14 residues long. Germline lookup yields CDR1 SGHRS and CDR2 YFSETQ. V lost 4 bases, J lost 4 bases, and 6 bases stayed unmatched. CDR3 sequence reads: CASSQGQGGYGYTF. The CDR3 DNA follows: TGCGCCAGCAGCCAAGGACAGGGAGGCTATGGCTACACCTTC.

This clonotype was observed at least ten times. The genes are TRBV7-9 and TRBJ2-1; maybe TRBD2 (6 bases). The CDR3 covers 15 residues. V was pared by 5 bases and J by 2 bases, with 13 bases between. Germline CDR1 reads SEHNR; CDR2 reads FQNEAQ (reference sequence). The CDR3 protein is CASSAGTATYNEQFF. In DNA form, the CDR3 reads TGTGCCAGCAGCGCCGGGACTGCGACCTACAATGAGCAGTTCTTC.

This clonotype has just a few counts. The chain has TRBV2 and TRBJ2-2; no clear D gene. V lost 3 bases and J 0 bases, leaving 8 bases between the germline ends. Per germline, CDR1 SNHLY and CDR2 FYNNEI. CDR3 length: 15 amino acids. DNA for the CDR3: TGTGCCAGCAGTGATGGGCAGACGAACACCGGGGAGCTGTTTTTT. Amino acid sequence: CASSDGQTNTGELFF.